The 21 T cell receptor beta chains below all came from one sample that was sequenced in a study of technical replicates of blood from a handful of donors. Using immunoSEQ multiplex PCR, the repertoire was profiled, and TCRdb retains in-frame clones only, with some absent. The sample gives more than 65,000 clones, over 95% of which show up once; 0.2% to 0.25% is in the top ten. What was sequenced was T cells isolated from PBMCs. These receptors all come from a human donor in good health.

The V call is TRBV5-5, the J call TRBJ1-1; perhaps TRBD1 as D (6 bases). The CDR3 has 13 residues. Looked up from germline, CDR1 is SGHKS and CDR2 is YYEKEE (reference sequence). The V gene lost 0 bases and the J gene lost 8 bases, with 11 bases spanning the gap. The CDR3 loop reads CASSLAGGGEAFF. The CDR3 coding sequence is TGTGCCAGCAGCTTGGCCGGGGGGGGCGAAGCTTTCTTT.

The gene calls are TRBV11-3 and TRBJ2-3; TRBD2 agrees at 8 bases. Germline trimming cut 5 bases from V and 5 bases from J; bases unmatched to any gene: 9. CDR3 length: 15 amino acids. Germline V gene lookup returns CDR1 SGHNT and CDR2 YENEEA. The CDR3 reads CASSRAAGGGDTQYF. For the CDR3, the DNA is TGTGCCAGCAGCCGGGCGGCGGGAGGTGGAGATACGCAGTATTTT.

This rearrangement joins TRBV28 to TRBJ2-5; 8 bases fit TRBD1. CDR1 and CDR2 (germline): MDHEN, SYDVKM. This CDR3 has 14 residues. Unmatched junction bases numbered 3, after V lost 2 bases and J lost 4 bases. The CDR3 reads CASSLRTGRETQYF. The CDR3 DNA follows: TGTGCCAGCAGTTTAAGGACAGGGAGAGAGACCCAGTACTTC.

The chain joins TRBV5-1 to TRBJ1-4, with TRBD1 as a possible D gene (6 bases). Germline loops: CDR1 SGHRS, CDR2 YFSETQ. The ends were cut back, 7 bases at V and 6 bases at J, with 16 bases in the middle. The CDR3 consists of 14 residues. Written as DNA, the CDR3 is TGCGCCAGCTGCCATAGCGGGGGCGATGAAAAACTGTTTTTT. This sequence encodes CASCHSGGDEKLFF.

The chain has TRBV19 and TRBJ1-6; 7 bases are a match to TRBD1. There are 14 residues in the CDR3. CDR1 is LNHDA, CDR2 SQIVND, per germline (reference sequence). J was trimmed by 5 bases and V by 5 bases; bases with no gene match: 3. As DNA, the CDR3 is TGTGCCAGTAGTTCGGGACAGAATAATTCACCCCTCCACTTT. Translation gives CASSSGQNNSPLHF.

The chain recombines TRBV30 with TRBJ1-6, with no clear D. Trimming pared 3 bases from V and 0 bases from J, leaving 12 bases between. Germline CDR1 and CDR2: GTSNPN and SVGIG (reference sequence). This CDR3 has 16 amino acids. Here the CDR3 reads CAWRPPGSSYNSPLHF. The DNA for the CDR3 is TGTGCCTGGAGGCCCCCGGGGAGCTCCTATAATTCACCCCTCCACTTT. Full variable domain (remainder filled in from reference TRBV30 and TRBJ1-6): SQTIHQWPATLVQPVGSPLSLECTVEGTSNPNLYWYRQAAGRGLQLLFYSVGIGQISSEVPQNLSASRPQDRQFILSSKKLLLSDSGFYLCAWRPPGSSYNSPLHFGNGTRLTVT.

About this clone: Within the sample, other DNA sequences also encode this same CDR3. CDR3 coding DNA: TGTGCCTGGAGTGTCCAGGCGAACACTGAAGCTTTCTTT. It codes for CAWSVQANTEAFF. This chain joins TRBV30 and TRBJ1-1, with D unresolved. V gave up 0 bases and J gave up 1 base, with 6 bases separating them. Germline assignment: CDR1 GTSNPN and CDR2 SVGIG (reference sequence). This CDR3 is built from 13 residues.

This rearrangement joins TRBV6-1 to TRBJ2-5, with D tentatively TRBD1 (6 bases). This CDR3 has 12 residues. CDR1 is MNHNS and CDR2 is SASEGT in the germline V gene. Trimming removed 8 bases at V and 5 bases at J, with 12 bases between. The CDR3 nucleotides read TGTGCCAGCGGGGACAATGCGGAGACCCAGTACTTC. Amino acid sequence: CASGDNAETQYF.

V usage is TRBV11-2 and J usage is TRBJ2-7, with D possibly TRBD1 on 5 matching bases. Germline CDR1 reads SGHAT; CDR2 reads FQNNGV. The V gene lost 5 bases and the J gene lost 4 bases, with 12 bases spanning the gap. This CDR3 region has 13 residues. CDR3 coding DNA: TGTGCCAGCAGCCGACAGCCACAATACGAGCAGTACTTC. This gives the protein CASSRQPQYEQYF. The whole variable domain, remainder taken from reference TRBV11-2 and TRBJ2-7, is EAGVAQSPRYKIIEKRQSVAFWCNPISGHATLYWYQQILGQGPKLLIQFQNNGVVDDSQLPKDRFSAERLKGVDSTLKIQPAKLEDSAVYLCASSRQPQYEQYFGPGTRLTVT.

The rearrangement uses TRBV4-2 and TRBJ2-1; TRBD2 aligns across 9 bases. With 3 bases clipped from V and 0 bases from J, the junction kept 6 bases outside the gene matches. Germline values: CDR1 LGHNA, CDR2 YNFKEQ. The CDR3 totals 17 residues. CDR3 residues: CASSQAAGGSSYNEQFF. The DNA for the CDR3 is TGTGCCAGCAGCCAGGCAGCGGGAGGCAGCTCCTACAATGAGCAGTTCTTC.

The rearrangement links TRBV20-1 to TRBJ2-5, with a tentative D call TRBD1 (6 bases). CDR1 is DFQATT, CDR2 SNEGSKA, per germline (reference sequence). This CDR3 has 11 residues. V dropped 5 bases and J dropped 8 bases, with 12 bases sitting between them. The CDR3 here is CSARQVQTQYF. The CDR3 DNA sequence: TGCAGTGCTCGACAGGTACAAACCCAGTACTTC.

J is TRBJ2-1 and V is TRBV5-4; TRBD2 matches 11 bases. V dropped 3 bases and J dropped 4; count of bases not matched to a gene: 6. Germline V gene lookup returns CDR1 SGHNT and CDR2 YYREEE (reference sequence). The CDR3 has 16 residues. The CDR3 nucleotides are TGTGCCAGCAGCTCCCGGACTAGCGGGCAATACAATGAGCAGTTCTTC. Translated: CASSSRTSGQYNEQFF. The entire variable domain, with the rest obtained from reference TRBV5-4 and TRBJ2-1, is as follows: ETGVTQSPTHLIKTRGQQVTLRCSSQSGHNTVSWYQQALGQGPQFIFQYYREEENGRGNFPPRFSGLQFPNYSSELNVNALELDDSALYLCASSSRTSGQYNEQFFGPGTRLTVL.

The gene calls are TRBV5-6 and TRBJ1-1; no definite D call. V was trimmed by 1 base and J by 0 bases, leaving 10 bases between them. This CDR3 contains 15 residues. Germline CDR1 is SGHDT and CDR2 is YYEEEE. DNA for the CDR3: TGTGCCAGCAGCTTGACTGGAGGGCTGAACACTGAAGCTTTCTTT. Amino acid sequence: CASSLTGGLNTEAFF.

DNA for the CDR3: TGCGCCAGCAGTGAGACAGGGGCAAACTACGAGCAGTACTTC. Protein: CASSETGANYEQYF. This sequence joins TRBV10-2 and TRBJ2-7; 7 bases are shared with TRBD1. Germline-derived CDR1 and CDR2 are WSHSY and SAAADI. The CDR3 is made up of 14 amino acids. The V and J ends lost 2 bases and 3 bases, in that order; junction bases with no gene match: 4.

The chain is built from TRBV15 and TRBJ1-1; no reliable D call. V was shortened by 3 bases and J by 0 bases, with 11 bases between the two germline ends. Germline V CDR1 and CDR2: LNHNV, YYDKDF (reference sequence). The CDR3 contains 15 residues. The CDR3 nucleotides are TGTGCCACCAGCAGGCCGAGTGGGCTGAACACTGAAGCTTTCTTT. Encoded protein: CATSRPSGLNTEAFF. The variable domain in full, completed from reference TRBV15 and TRBJ1-1, reads DAMVIQNPRYQVTQFGKPVTLSCSQTLNHNVMYWYQQKSSQAPKLLFHYYDKDFNNEADTPDNFQSRRPNTSFCFLDIRSPGLGDTAMYLCATSRPSGLNTEAFFGQGTRLTVV.

The chain recombines TRBV7-6 with TRBJ2-7; 11 positions agree with TRBD1. With 3 bases clipped from V and 4 bases from J, the junction kept 8 bases outside the gene matches. This CDR3 is 16 amino acids long. The germline CDR1 and CDR2 sequences are SGHVS and FNYEAQ. This chain's CDR3 is CASSFTAGTGGYEQYF. The CDR3 DNA reads as TGTGCCAGCAGCTTTACTGCCGGGACAGGGGGATACGAGCAGTACTTC.

V gene TRBV11-3 combines with J gene TRBJ2-7; D may be TRBD1 (6 bases). There are 14 residues in the CDR3. In germline, CDR1 is SGHNT, CDR2 YENEEA. V gave up 2 bases and J gave up 7 bases, with 15 bases separating them. The CDR3 bases are TGTGCCAGCAGCTTAACCGCCGGGACAAGGGAGCAGTACTTC. This sequence encodes CASSLTAGTREQYF. Together with reference TRBV11-3 and TRBJ2-7, the CDR3 gives the full variable domain: EAGVVQSPRYKIIEKKQPVAFWCNPISGHNTLYWYLQNLGQGPELLIRYENEEAVDDSQLPKDRFSAERLKGVDSTLKIQPAELGDSAVYLCASSLTAGTREQYFGPGTRLTVT.

The J gene is TRBJ2-5, the V gene TRBV11-2, with D possibly being TRBD2 (7 bases). This CDR3 is 16 amino acids long. The V gene lost 6 bases and the J gene lost 2 bases, with 19 bases spanning the gap. Per the germline V gene, CDR1 is SGHAT and CDR2 is FQNNGV. CDR3 DNA sequence: TGTGCCAGCAGACGGATCGCGGGGGCCCAACAAGAGACCCAGTACTTC. It encodes CASRRIAGAQQETQYF.

The V and J genes are TRBV7-8 and TRBJ1-5; 7 bases fit TRBD1. Germline assignment: CDR1 SGHVS and CDR2 FQNEAQ. This CDR3 region has 15 residues. Trimming removed 8 bases from V and 6 bases from J; junction bases left unmatched: 13. The CDR3 DNA follows: TGTGCCAGCTCCCACGAGAGGGGGCCGTCTCAGCCCCAGCATTTT. Its protein is CASSHERGPSQPQHF.

This chain connects TRBV6-5 to TRBJ2-1; weak D call: TRBD2 (5 bases). Germline assignment: CDR1 MNHEY and CDR2 SVGAGI. The CDR3 has 15 amino acids. Trimming pared 0 bases from V and 0 bases from J, leaving 6 bases between. In DNA, the CDR3 is TGTGCCAGCAGTTACTCGAGGGTCTCCTACAATGAGCAGTTCTTC. It encodes CASSYSRVSYNEQFF.

The V and J genes are TRBV9 and TRBJ2-1; TRBD1 is a possible D gene (6 bases). V was shortened by 3 bases and J by 0 bases, with 10 bases between the two germline ends. Germline V gives CDR1 SGDLS, CDR2 YYNGEE. This CDR3 comprises 15 residues. DNA for the CDR3: TGTGCCAGCAGCGCCACAGGGAGCTCCTACAATGAGCAGTTCTTC. Protein sequence: CASSATGSSYNEQFF. The complete variable domain, with remaining parts taken from reference TRBV9 and TRBJ2-1, reads DSGVTQTPKHLITATGQRVTLRCSPRSGDLSVYWYQQSLDQGLQFLIQYYNGEERAKGNILERFSAQQFPDLHSELNLSSLELGDSALYFCASSATGSSYNEQFFGPGTRLTVL.